These 21 T cell receptor beta chains were all obtained from the same sample, sequenced in a study of brain metastases from non-small cell lung cancer (dated by TCRdb to the late 2010s). The protocol used for the library was the immunoSEQ multiplex PCR assay. TCRdb obtained this table from immuneACCESS and retained in-frame rearrangements with V and J assigned. These tables miss some clones; where compared with another copy, unresolved V genes account for less than half of the shortfall, and the remainder is unexplained. The sample yields fewer than 600 clones; about 87% were counted once. The top ten clonotypes cover roughly 8.7% of the sample. The sample comprised tumor-adjacent normal tissue. These receptors originate from a donor at least 40 years old with non-small cell lung cancer.

J is TRBJ1-4 and V is TRBV4-3; D unclear. The V and J ends lost 1 base and 0 bases respectively, with 6 bases between them. CDR1 is LGHNA, CDR2 YSLEER, per germline. The length of the CDR3 is 15 residues. CDR3: CASSQGTATNEKLFF. As DNA, the CDR3 is TGCGCCAGCAGCCAAGGGACGGCAACTAATGAAAAACTGTTTTTT.

The J gene is TRBJ1-2, the V gene TRBV25-1; D is uncertain. The CDR3 extends over 11 amino acids. The ends were cut back, 1 base at V and 5 bases at J, with 2 bases in the middle. CDR1 MGHDK and CDR2 SYGVNS come from the germline V gene. CDR3 DNA sequence: TGTGCCAGCAGTGAATCTTATGGCTACACCTTC. This sequence encodes CASSESYGYTF.

This clone was counted a single time. The chain links TRBV5-4 to TRBJ2-7; D assignment may be TRBD1 or TRBD2 (5 bases each). The V end was cut by 4 bases, the J end by 3 bases, with 11 bases between. This CDR3 spans 13 amino acids. CDR1 and CDR2 from the germline V gene are SGHNT and YYREEE (reference sequence). CDR3 sequence reads: CASSGDQLYEQYF. The CDR3, as DNA: TGTGCCAGCAGCGGGGACCAACTCTACGAGCAGTACTTC.

With respect to this clone: A junction boundary mismatches the germline segment, possibly from a read error. The chain couples TRBV6-1 to TRBJ2-3, with D hard to call. This CDR3 comprises 16 residues. Germline V CDR1 and CDR2: MNHNS, SASEGT. CDR3 sequence (DNA): TGTGTCAGCAGTGAAGACTCTACGTCGAGAGTGGATACGCAGTATTTT. Translating gives CVSSEDSTSRVDTQYF.

The rearrangement joins TRBV2 to TRBJ1-5; D is possibly TRBD1 (6 bases). The CDR3 runs 16 residues. Germline values: CDR1 SNHLY, CDR2 FYNNEI. Trimming stripped 5 bases from V and 4 bases from J, with 18 bases between. This chain's CDR3 is CASSQGTSAFNQPQHF. The CDR3 DNA reads TGTGCCAGCAGTCAAGGGACATCTGCCTTTAATCAGCCCCAGCATTTT. The variable domain in full, completed from reference TRBV2 and TRBJ1-5, reads EPEVTQTPSHQVTQMGQEVILRCVPISNHLYFYWYRQILGQKVEFLVSFYNNEISEKSEIFDDQFSVERPDGSNFTLKIRSTKLEDSAMYFCASSQGTSAFNQPQHFGDGTRLSIL.

The chain links TRBV4-3 to TRBJ2-1; a weak D match, TRBD2 (6 bases). Trimming cost V 0 bases and J 0 bases, with 15 bases left between them. CDR1 is LGHNA, CDR2 YSLEER, per germline. The CDR3 has 18 residues. CDR3 protein: CASSQETRDWGSYNEQFF. CDR3 nucleotides: TGCGCCAGCAGCCAAGAAACGAGGGACTGGGGCTCCTACAATGAGCAGTTCTTC.

This clone was found once. One end of the junction is discordant with germline, which a read error may explain. This chain links TRBV4-3 with TRBJ2-1; the D is unclear. The CDR3 sequence is 16 residues long. The germline gives CDR1 LGHNA, CDR2 YSLEER. CDR3 in amino acids: CANSPFSATPADEQFF. DNA of the CDR3: TGCGCCAACAGCCCGTTCTCGGCGACTCCCGCCGATGAGCAGTTCTTC.

The chain uses TRBV5-6 and TRBJ1-2; TRBD1 agrees at 8 bases. Germline lookup yields CDR1 SGHDT and CDR2 YYEEEE. The CDR3 consists of 16 residues. The ends lost 1 base at V and 5 bases at J; junction bases unmatched: 10. CDR3: CASSLSGTGGLYGYTF. DNA for the CDR3: TGTGCCAGCAGCTTGAGTGGGACAGGTGGGCTTTATGGCTACACCTTC.

This chain links TRBV2 with TRBJ1-2; D possibly corresponds to TRBD1 (5 bases). V was clipped by 7 bases and J by 8 bases, with 20 bases between them. CDR1 is SNHLY and CDR2 is FYNNEI in the germline V gene. This CDR3 contains 14 residues. CDR3 DNA sequence: TGTGCCAGCACCTGGGACGGACGAACGGGAGGCTACACCTTC. This codes for CASTWDGRTGGYTF. Filled out from reference TRBV2 and TRBJ1-2, the complete variable domain reads EPEVTQTPSHQVTQMGQEVILRCVPISNHLYFYWYRQILGQKVEFLVSFYNNEISEKSEIFDDQFSVERPDGSNFTLKIRSTKLEDSAMYFCASTWDGRTGGYTFGSGTRLTVV.

This rearrangement joins TRBV4-2 to TRBJ1-2, with D maybe TRBD1 (5 bases). Germline V gene data show CDR1 as LGHNA and CDR2 as YNFKEQ. The length of the CDR3 is 13 residues. Trimming left V 4 bases short and J 3 bases short, with 9 bases between. The CDR3 region has the DNA TGTGCCAGCAGCCTAGAGGGACACTATGGCTACACCTTC. Translation gives CASSLEGHYGYTF.

Only one count was recorded for this clone. The chain is built from TRBV6-6 and TRBJ1-4; D is ambiguous. CDR1 and CDR2 (germline): MNHNY, SVGAGI (reference sequence). The CDR3 totals 12 residues. V lost 6 bases to trimming and J lost 9 bases, with 11 bases between them. CDR3 region: CASRGGVQKLFF. CDR3 sequence (DNA): TGTGCCAGCAGGGGTGGCGTTCAAAAACTGTTTTTT.

V usage is TRBV5-1 and J usage is TRBJ1-1, with TRBD1 matching over 7 bases. Germline loops: CDR1 SGHRS, CDR2 YFSETQ. V was pared by 4 bases and J by 5 bases, with 5 bases of the junction left unmatched. The CDR3 has 13 residues. CDR3 region: CASSATGPTEAFF. The CDR3, as DNA: TGCGCCAGCAGCGCGACAGGGCCAACTGAAGCTTTCTTT.

The chain couples TRBV2 to TRBJ2-7, with 7 bases lining up with TRBD1. J gave up 4 bases and V 6 bases, and 6 bases lay outside the gene matches. Looked up from germline, CDR1 is SNHLY and CDR2 is FYNNEI. The length of the CDR3 is 13 residues. The CDR3: CASRDRENYEQYF. The CDR3 nucleotides read TGTGCCAGCAGAGACAGGGAAAATTACGAGCAGTACTTC.

The rearrangement links TRBV6-5 to TRBJ2-1; D not resolved. V lost 10 bases and J lost 5, with 15 bases in between. CDR3 size: 13 residues. Germline values: CDR1 MNHEY, CDR2 SVGAGI. The CDR3, as DNA: TGTGCCAACAGCCGACTGATGGACAATGAGCAGTTCTTC. It codes for CANSRLMDNEQFF.

The chain uses TRBV4-3 and TRBJ1-5; no firm D call. Germline assignment: CDR1 LGHNA and CDR2 YSLEER. CDR3 length: 14 amino acids. Trimming shortened V by 0 bases and J by 2 bases, and 5 bases separated the two germline ends. The CDR3 DNA reads TGCGCCAGCAGCCAAGATCAGGGCAATCAGCCCCAGCATTTT. It encodes CASSQDQGNQPQHF.

The chain uses TRBV9 and TRBJ2-3; 10 nucleotides match TRBD2. The CDR3 runs to 16 residues. Unmatched junction bases numbered 3, after V lost 0 bases and J lost 2 bases. Germline CDR1 reads SGDLS; CDR2 reads YYNGEE. This chain's CDR3 is CASSVVGLAATDTQYF. The CDR3 coding sequence is TGTGCCAGCAGCGTAGTAGGACTAGCGGCCACAGATACGCAGTATTTT.

About this clone itself: One junction end disagrees with the germline gene, perhaps due to a read error. The same CDR3 is also encoded by other DNA sequences in this sample. The rearrangement uses TRBV20-1 and TRBJ1-1; TRBD1 aligns across 8 bases. Germline V CDR1 and CDR2: DFQATT, SNEGSKA (reference sequence). CDR3 size: 14 residues. In DNA, the CDR3 is TGTAGTGCTAGTCCTGGACAGGGTAACACTGAAGCTTTCTTT. This gives the protein CSASPGQGNTEAFF.

The CDR3 here is CASSALAGTYEQYF. The CDR3 DNA is TGTGCCAGCAGCGCCCTAGCGGGAACCTACGAGCAGTACTTC. The chain carries TRBV7-2 and TRBJ2-7; 9 bases agree with TRBD2. CDR3 length equals 14 residues. V gave up 5 bases and J gave up 2 bases; unmatched junction bases: 4. Germline loops: CDR1 SGHTA, CDR2 FQGNSA.

This chain joins TRBV6-5 and TRBJ2-2; D is unresolved. There are 14 residues in the CDR3. Germline V CDR1 and CDR2: MNHEY, SVGAGI. Trimming stripped 0 bases from V and 1 base from J, with 3 bases between. The CDR3 is CASSYSWNTGELFF. CDR3 coding DNA: TGTGCCAGCAGTTACTCGTGGAACACCGGGGAGCTGTTTTTT.

Worth noting for this clone: One end of the junction fails to match germline, which may point to a read error. The rearrangement links TRBV7-2 to TRBJ2-7, with no clear D. CDR1 and CDR2 (germline): SGHTA, FQGNSA. The CDR3 is made up of 13 amino acids. The CDR3 reads CASNLEAEYEQYF. The CDR3, as DNA: TGTGCCAGCAACTTAGAAGCTGAATACGAGCAGTACTTC.

The CDR3, as DNA: TGTGCCAGCAGTACAAGAAATCAGCCCCAGCATTTT. Its translation: CASSTRNQPQHF. The chain links TRBV6-2 or TRBV6-3 to TRBJ1-5; D not certain. The CDR3 covers 12 residues. Per the germline V gene, CDR1 is MNHEY and CDR2 is SVGEGT. V was shortened by 5 bases and J by 4 bases, with 6 bases between the two germline ends.